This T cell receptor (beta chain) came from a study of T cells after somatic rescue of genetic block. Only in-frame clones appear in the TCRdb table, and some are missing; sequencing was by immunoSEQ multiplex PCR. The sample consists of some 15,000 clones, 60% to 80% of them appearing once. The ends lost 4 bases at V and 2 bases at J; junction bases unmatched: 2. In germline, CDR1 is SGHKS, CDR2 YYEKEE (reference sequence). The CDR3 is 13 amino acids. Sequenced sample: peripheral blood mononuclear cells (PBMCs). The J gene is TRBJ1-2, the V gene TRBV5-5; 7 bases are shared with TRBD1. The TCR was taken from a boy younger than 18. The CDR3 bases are TGTGCCAGCAGCCGGGGACAGAACTATGGCTACACCTTC. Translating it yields CASSRGQNYGYTF.